Each of the 3 T cell receptor beta chains below was sequenced from the same sample in a study of beta chain features in type 1 diabetes. General observations from the study: All four CD4+ subsets of Type 1 diabetes patients contained TCRB CDR3s that were moderately but significantly shorter.

The whole isolated RNA underwent reverse transcription, so sequencing captured expressed TCRB transcripts. Produced via immunoSEQ multiplex PCR; TCRdb's table is partial and in-frame only. The sample lists roughly 400,000 clones, around 9.6% occurring once. Their recognized antigens are unknown. Sequencing input: central memory CD4+ T cells from blood. The source of these receptors is a man under 40 with type 1 diabetes.

V usage is TRBV28 and J usage is TRBJ2-1, with 13 bases matching TRBD2. The CDR3 totals 15 residues. Per the germline V gene, CDR1 is MDHEN and CDR2 is SYDVKM. The V gene end was trimmed by 5 bases and the J gene end by 2 bases; junction bases not matched to a gene: 0. The CDR3 region is CASSTSGRAYNEQFF. CDR3 coding DNA: TGTGCCAGCAGTACTAGCGGGAGGGCCTACAATGAGCAGTTCTTC.

This clone was seen a few times. The chain has TRBV5-4 and TRBJ1-4; the match to TRBD1 covers 7 bases. The CDR3 length is 14 residues. The germline V gene encodes CDR1 SGHNT and CDR2 YYREEE (reference sequence). V dropped 3 bases and J dropped 4; count of bases not matched to a gene: 3. The CDR3 reads CASSSGQYNEKLFF. In nucleotides, the CDR3 is TGTGCCAGCAGCTCGGGACAGTATAATGAAAAACTGTTTTTT. The whole variable domain, filled in from reference TRBV5-4 and TRBJ1-4, reads ETGVTQSPTHLIKTRGQQVTLRCSSQSGHNTVSWYQQALGQGPQFIFQYYREEENGRGNFPPRFSGLQFPNYSSELNVNALELDDSALYLCASSSGQYNEKLFFGSGTQLSVL.

The V call is TRBV30, the J call TRBJ2-5; 9 bases are a match to TRBD1. V lost 1 base to trimming and J lost 13 bases; unmatched junction nucleotides: 7. Germline assignment: CDR1 GTSNPN and CDR2 SVGIG (reference sequence). There are 12 residues in the CDR3. In DNA form, the CDR3 reads TGTGCCTGGAGTGCCCCGGGACAGGGACCGTACTTC. It codes for CAWSAPGQGPYF.